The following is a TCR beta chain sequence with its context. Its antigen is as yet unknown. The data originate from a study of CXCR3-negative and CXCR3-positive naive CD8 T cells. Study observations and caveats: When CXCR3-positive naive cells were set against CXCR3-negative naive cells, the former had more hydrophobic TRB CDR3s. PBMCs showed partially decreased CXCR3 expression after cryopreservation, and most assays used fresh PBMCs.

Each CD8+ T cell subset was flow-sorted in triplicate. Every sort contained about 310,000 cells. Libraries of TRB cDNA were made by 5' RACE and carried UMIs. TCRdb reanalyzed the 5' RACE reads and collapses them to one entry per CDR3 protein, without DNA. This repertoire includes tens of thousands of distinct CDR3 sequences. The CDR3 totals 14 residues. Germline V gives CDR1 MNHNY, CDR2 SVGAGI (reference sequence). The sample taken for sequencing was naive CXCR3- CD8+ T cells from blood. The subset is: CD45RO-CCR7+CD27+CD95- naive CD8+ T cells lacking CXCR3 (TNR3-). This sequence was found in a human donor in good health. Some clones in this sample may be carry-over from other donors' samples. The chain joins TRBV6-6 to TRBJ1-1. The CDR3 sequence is CASASGRGNTEAFF.